This T cell receptor (beta chain) was sequenced during a study of cytomegalovirus exposure and HLA in healthy donors. Trimming stripped 5 bases from V and 5 bases from J, with 18 bases between. There are 15 residues in the CDR3. The germline gives CDR1 SGHTA, CDR2 FQGTGA. With 60 Vbeta and 13 Jbeta primers, the PCR was carried out. Produced via immunoSEQ multiplex PCR; TCRdb's table is partial and in-frame only. The repertoire holds approximately 150,000 clones, with roughly two thirds as singletons. Study results and limitations: In an earlier analysis, about 90% or about 30%: the productive usage of most TCR beta V segments. Later findings reportedly placed an Asian-associated ancestry cluster below the approximately 670-donor mean for N-insertions. There were a few CMV-associated chains whose specificity for CMV antigens was confirmed in vitro. V- and J-gene trimming in TCR beta was tied to a missense DCLRE1C variant by an analysis performed later.

Comments on this clone: Its antigen remains unknown.

This receptor was taken from a woman aged 18-29 years in good health and CMV-seropositive. The source material was PBMCs. This chain joins TRBV7-3 and TRBJ2-5; D perhaps matches TRBD2 (7 bases). This CDR3 is CASSPVGGGPETQYF. The CDR3 nucleotides read TGTGCCAGCAGCCCTGTGGGGGGGGGCCCGGAGACCCAGTACTTC.